This T cell receptor (beta chain) was captured in a study of shared clonotypes between healthy human individuals. V lost 5 bases, J lost 0 bases, and 13 bases lay in between. The CDR3 runs 16 residues. The germline CDR1 and CDR2 sequences are ENHRY and SYGVKD. The donors, healthy adults who were HIV-negative, had experienced no recent acute infections or vaccinations. The assay was run at deep level. Sorted-subset replicate PCRs used 150 to 250 ng of genomic DNA. This amount corresponded to about 29,000 T cell genomes. Sequencing used immunoSEQ multiplex PCR; TCRdb keeps in-frame clones, though not all of them. The sample consists of 1.6 million or so clones, roughly 96% of them appearing once.

The material sequenced was naive CD4+ T cells sorted from blood. Stated subset: CD45RA+ positively selected. This sequence joins TRBV10-3 and TRBJ1-4; D remains ambiguous. The receptor was isolated from a man aged 25 to 45 in good health. As DNA, the CDR3 is TGTGCCATCAGTCACACCGACGGGGCAACTAATGAAAAACTGTTTTTT. It is translated as CAISHTDGATNEKLFF.